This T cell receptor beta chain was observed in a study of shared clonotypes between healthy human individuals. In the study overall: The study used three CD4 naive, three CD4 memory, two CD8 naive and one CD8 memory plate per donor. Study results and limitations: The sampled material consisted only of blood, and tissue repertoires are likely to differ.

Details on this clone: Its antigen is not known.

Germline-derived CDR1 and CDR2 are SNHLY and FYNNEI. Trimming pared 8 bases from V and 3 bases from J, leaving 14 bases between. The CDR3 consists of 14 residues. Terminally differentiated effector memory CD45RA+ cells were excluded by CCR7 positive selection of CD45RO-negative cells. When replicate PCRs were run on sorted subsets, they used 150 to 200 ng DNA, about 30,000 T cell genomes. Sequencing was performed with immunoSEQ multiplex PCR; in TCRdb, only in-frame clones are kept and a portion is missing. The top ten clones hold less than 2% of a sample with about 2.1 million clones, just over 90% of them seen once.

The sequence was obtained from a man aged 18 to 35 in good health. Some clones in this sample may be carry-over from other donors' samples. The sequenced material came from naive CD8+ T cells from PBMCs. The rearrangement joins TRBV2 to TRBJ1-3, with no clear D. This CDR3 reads CASSLGVNGNTIYF. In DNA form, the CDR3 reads TGTGCCAGCTCCCTTGGGGTGAATGGAAACACCATATATTTT.